The next 25 T cell receptor beta chains were all read from a single sample in a study of T cells in Graves' hyperthyroidism and ophthalmopathy. TCR beta CDR3 sequences were amplified from RNA transcripts. HTBI primers were used for first-round RT-PCR of the TCR CDR3. TCRdb recomputed calls from the multiplex PCR reads with MiXCR, one row per CDR3 protein. Of a few hundred thousand distinct CDR3 sequences in the sample, approximately 15% are singletons; the top ten hold about 20%. Sequencing used blood. These receptors were obtained from a young man with Graves' hyperthyroidism that later progressed to Graves' ophthalmopathy.

The rearrangement links TRBV27 to TRBJ2-2, with D tentatively TRBD2 (5 bases). This CDR3 is 15 amino acids long. Germline assignment: CDR1 MNHEY and CDR2 SMNVEV (reference sequence). V lost 5 bases to trimming and J lost 2 bases, with 12 bases between them. The CDR3 bases are TGTGCCAGCAGTCCTTCGGGGTATAACACCGGGGAGCTGTTTTTT. Its protein is CASSPSGYNTGELFF.

In this sample, this clonotype turned up many times. In nucleotides, the CDR3 is TGTGCCAGCAGTTTGGTCAGAGGGCACCCAGGGCAGCCCCAGCATTTT. Protein: CASSLVRGHPGQPQHF. V is TRBV12-3 or TRBV12-4 and J is TRBJ1-5, with TRBD1 as a possible D gene (5 bases). Trimming removed 3 bases at V and 7 bases at J, with 19 bases between. The CDR3 spans 16 residues.

This clonotype was detected only a few times. The chain is built from TRBV6-2 or TRBV6-3 and TRBJ2-2, with 8 positions matching TRBD1. The J segment lost 4 bases and the V segment lost 5 bases, leaving 9 bases of the junction unmatched. The length of the CDR3 is 16 residues. Germline assignment: CDR1 MNHEY and CDR2 SVGEGT. The CDR3 is CASSIPRGPVTGELFF. CDR3 nucleotide sequence: TGTGCCAGCAGTATCCCCAGGGGGCCGGTCACCGGGGAGCTGTTTTTT.

As to this clonotype: At one end, the junction sequence differs from germline, possibly due to a read error. The chain is built from TRBV20-1 and TRBJ2-2; D remains ambiguous. Germline V lookup: CDR1 DFQATT, CDR2 SNEGSKA (reference sequence). The CDR3 spans 14 residues. In DNA, the CDR3 is TGCAGTGCTAGCGAGACCGCGAAGACCGGGGAGCTGTTTTTT. Its translation is CSASETAKTGELFF.

This clonotype was observed a handful of times. The chain recombines TRBV30 with TRBJ1-1; D not certain. V was cut by 7 bases and J by 0 bases, with 18 bases left in between. The CDR3 contains 15 residues. CDR1 GTSNPN and CDR2 SVGIG come from the germline V gene (reference sequence). In DNA, the CDR3 is TGTGCCTCGGACCCGACTTCGCTTATGAACACTGAAGCTTTCTTT. This gives the protein CASDPTSLMNTEAFF.

Only a few counts were recorded for this clonotype. The rearrangement joins TRBV24-1 to TRBJ2-1; D is possibly TRBD2 (5 bases). The CDR3 length is 13 residues. Germline V CDR1 and CDR2: KGHDR, SFDVKD. V was shortened by 0 bases and J by 8 bases, with 7 bases between the two germline ends. The CDR3 spells CATSDLRGDEQFF. CDR3 DNA sequence: TGTGCCACCAGTGATTTGCGGGGTGATGAGCAGTTCTTC.

In its sample, this clonotype was seen many times. The chain joins TRBV7-2 to TRBJ2-7; D remains unclear. Trimming pared 0 bases from V and 2 bases from J, leaving 5 bases between. The CDR3 spans 13 residues. CDR1 is SGHTA and CDR2 is FQGNSA in the germline V gene. The CDR3 protein is CASSLAQPYEQYF. The CDR3 DNA reads TGTGCCAGCAGCTTAGCACAGCCCTACGAGCAGTACTTC.

Many counts were recorded for this clonotype. The V call is TRBV11-3, the J call TRBJ1-2; no clear D. CDR1 is SGHNT and CDR2 is YENEEA in the germline V gene. The CDR3 runs 12 residues. Trimming stripped 2 bases from V and 3 bases from J, with 4 bases between. The CDR3 loop is CASSLTDYGYTF. CDR3 coding DNA: TGTGCCAGCAGCTTAACCGACTATGGCTACACCTTC.

At least ten counts were recorded for this clonotype. For the CDR3, the DNA is TGTGCCAGCAGCCCCGGTCAGGGGTCTAAAGAGACCCAGTACTTC. Translating it yields CASSPGQGSKETQYF. The gene calls are TRBV28 and TRBJ2-5, with D possibly TRBD1 on 6 matching bases. V lost 6 bases and J 3 bases, leaving 17 bases between the germline ends. Germline V lookup: CDR1 MDHEN, CDR2 SYDVKM. This CDR3 contains 15 residues.

This clonotype came up a few times. The V gene is TRBV4-2, the J gene TRBJ2-7; D call uncertain. This CDR3 is built from 14 residues. The germline CDR1 and CDR2 sequences are LGHNA and YNFKEQ. Trimming cost V 1 base and J 4 bases, with 11 bases left between them. This chain's CDR3 is CASSQGWQRYEQYF. The CDR3 bases are TGTGCCAGCAGCCAAGGGTGGCAGAGATACGAGCAGTACTTC.

A few counts support this clonotype. This chain links TRBV5-6 with TRBJ2-1; the match to TRBD2 covers 8 bases. Germline trimming cut 5 bases from V and 5 bases from J; bases unmatched to any gene: 6. The CDR3 has 14 residues. Looked up from germline, CDR1 is SGHDT and CDR2 is YYEEEE. CDR3 nucleotide sequence: TGTGCCAGCAGATTCGGGACTAGTGACAATGAGCAGTTCTTC. This translates into CASRFGTSDNEQFF. The complete variable domain, with remaining parts taken from reference TRBV5-6 and TRBJ2-1, reads DAGVTQSPTHLIKTRGQQVTLRCSPKSGHDTVSWYQQALGQGPQFIFQYYEEEERQRGNFPDRFSGHQFPNYSSELNVNALLLGDSALYLCASRFGTSDNEQFFGPGTRLTVL.

This clonotype was observed a few times. The rearrangement links TRBV19 to TRBJ2-2; D gene uncertain. The CDR3 is 16 residues long. Deletions cut 7 bases from V and 3 bases from J, with 18 bases between. The germline gives CDR1 LNHDA, CDR2 SQIVND (reference sequence). The CDR3 is CASIKYGDKDTGELFF. CDR3 DNA: TGTGCCAGTATTAAGTATGGGGATAAGGACACCGGGGAGCTGTTTTTT.

The chain joins TRBV11-2 to TRBJ1-1; a weak D match, TRBD1 (6 bases). The CDR3 is 16 residues long. CDR1 and CDR2 from the germline V gene are SGHAT and FQNNGV. Trimming took off 2 bases at V and 0 bases at J, with 13 bases between the two ends. The CDR3 loop is CASSLIQGPMNTEAFF. CDR3 DNA sequence: TGTGCCAGCAGCTTAATCCAGGGGCCTATGAACACTGAAGCTTTCTTT.

The table lists this clonotype with many counts. The rearrangement joins TRBV12-3 or TRBV12-4 to TRBJ2-5; D gene unclear. V lost 6 bases to trimming and J lost 0 bases, with 8 bases between them. This CDR3 spans 13 amino acids. DNA of the CDR3: TGTGCCAGCAGGATCGCGGACCAAGAGACCCAGTACTTC. It translates to CASRIADQETQYF.

This clonotype was detected many times. The chain combines TRBV28 with TRBJ2-2; no reliable D call. Germline assignment: CDR1 MDHEN and CDR2 SYDVKM. CDR3 length: 15 residues. V shed 6 bases and J shed 1 base, with 12 bases lying between them. CDR3 protein: CASSEGTLNTGELFF. The CDR3 DNA reads as TGTGCCAGCAGCGAAGGAACGCTGAACACCGGGGAGCTGTTTTTT.

This clonotype has ten or more counts. The chain uses TRBV12-3 or TRBV12-4 and TRBJ2-7, with 12 bases aligning to TRBD2. J lost 6 bases, V lost 7 bases, and 13 bases had no gene match. This CDR3 is built from 16 residues. CDR3 loop: CASNYRGLAGGREQYF. As DNA, the CDR3 is TGTGCCAGCAACTACCGGGGGCTAGCGGGGGGGCGCGAGCAGTACTTC.

The chain employs TRBV10-3 and TRBJ1-5, with TRBD1 matching 10 bases. The junction had 9 bases not matched to a gene; V was cut back by 1 base and J by 0 bases. The germline CDR1 and CDR2 sequences are ENHRY and SYGVKD. This CDR3 is 19 amino acids long. The CDR3 nucleotides read TGTGCCATCAGTGAGTACCGGGACAGGGGCCTATATAGCAATCAGCCCCAGCATTTT. Amino acids: CAISEYRDRGLYSNQPQHF.

This clonotype was counted only a few times. The chain couples TRBV3-1 to TRBJ2-1, with 7 nucleotides matching TRBD2. The CDR3 is 17 residues long. V was pared by 0 bases and J by 2 bases, with 7 bases of the junction left unmatched. From germline, CDR1 is LGHDT and CDR2 YNNKEL (reference sequence). CDR3: CASSQDPGGLTYNEQFF. In DNA form, the CDR3 reads TGTGCCAGCAGCCAAGATCCGGGGGGATTGACCTACAATGAGCAGTTCTTC.

This clonotype was picked up a small number of times. The chain uses TRBV7-8 and TRBJ2-7, with D perhaps TRBD1 (6 bases). The length of the CDR3 is 14 residues. The germline CDR1 and CDR2 sequences are SGHVS and FQNEAQ. Trimming removed 6 bases from V and 1 base from J, with 13 bases in between. CDR3 loop: CASRETGDSYEQYF. In nucleotides, the CDR3 is TGTGCCAGCAGGGAGACAGGAGATTCCTACGAGCAGTACTTC.

This clonotype has ten or more counts. The chain couples TRBV6-1 to TRBJ1-5, with D perhaps matching TRBD1 (6 bases). Germline CDR1 and CDR2: MNHNS and SASEGT. The CDR3 length is 13 residues. The V and J ends lost 7 bases and 6 bases respectively, with 13 bases between them. Here the CDR3 reads CASKGVMGQPQHF. As DNA, the CDR3 is TGTGCCAGCAAGGGGGTAATGGGTCAGCCCCAGCATTTT.

This clonotype was seen a handful of times. The V call is TRBV16, the J call TRBJ2-3; D is unresolved. The germline gives CDR1 KGHSY, CDR2 FQNENV. The CDR3 consists of 14 residues. The V end was cut by 7 bases, the J end by 4 bases, with 15 bases between. The CDR3 DNA is TGTGCCAGCACCCCTCCAACGTTGGCAGATACGCAGTATTTT. The encoded protein is CASTPPTLADTQYF.

Only a few counts were recorded for this clonotype. The chain has TRBV19 and TRBJ1-5, with D unclear. Germline V gene sequence: CDR1 LNHDA, CDR2 SQIVND (reference sequence). The CDR3 consists of 15 residues. V was clipped by 6 bases and J by 2 bases, with 14 bases between them. The CDR3 spells CASSFGFLGNQPQHF. CDR3 coding DNA: TGTGCCAGTAGCTTCGGGTTCTTGGGCAATCAGCCCCAGCATTTT.

This clonotype was seen at least ten times. The genes are TRBV6-1 and TRBJ1-6; D is possibly TRBD1 (5 bases). V was trimmed by 11 bases and J by 8 bases, leaving 16 bases between them. Germline CDR1 and CDR2: MNHNS and SASEGT. The CDR3 totals 13 residues. CDR3 sequence reads: CAARGGRDSPLHF. CDR3 DNA sequence: TGTGCCGCACGCGGGGGTAGGGATTCACCCCTCCACTTT.

This clonotype showed up many times. This chain links TRBV28 with TRBJ1-5; D possibly corresponds to TRBD1 (6 bases). The CDR3 extends over 17 amino acids. CDR1 and CDR2 (germline): MDHEN, SYDVKM. Trimming took off 5 bases at V and 5 bases at J, with 22 bases between the two ends. CDR3 nucleotides: TGTGCCAGCAGTCCGGCTGGTGCAGACAGGAGGTATCAGCCCCAGCATTTT. Translation gives CASSPAGADRRYQPQHF.

This clonotype was seen a few times. V is TRBV27 and J is TRBJ1-1; no definite D call. The V gene lost 0 bases and the J gene lost 11 bases, with 13 bases spanning the gap. CDR1 and CDR2 from the germline V gene are MNHEY and SMNVEV (reference sequence). The CDR3 has 13 residues. CDR3: CASSLSREGMAFF. The CDR3 bases are TGTGCCAGCAGTTTATCGAGGGAGGGAATGGCTTTCTTT.